The 6 T cell receptor beta chains presented below share a single source sample, sequenced in a study of cytotoxic CD8 clonotypes in ibrutinib-treated CLL. Measured with immunoSEQ multiplex PCR; TCRdb has only the in-frame clones, and not every one. In the table there are roughly 330,000 clones, around 66% of which are singletons. The input for sequencing was PBMCs, taken after 36 months of ibrutinib treatment. These receptors were collected from a human donor with chronic lymphocytic leukemia.

The sample holds a few counts of this clone. The chain combines TRBV7-6 with TRBJ2-5; 7 nucleotides match TRBD2. Germline lookup yields CDR1 SGHVS and CDR2 FNYEAQ. After removal of 6 bases from V and 1 base from J, the junction contained 8 bases not matched to a gene. The CDR3 length is 15 residues. The CDR3 region has the DNA TGTGCCAGCAGACTCGGGACTATTTCCCAAGAGACCCAGTACTTC. It codes for CASRLGTISQETQYF.

V usage is TRBV7-6 and J usage is TRBJ2-7, with D perhaps TRBD2 (5 bases). V lost 2 bases, J lost 6 bases, and 14 bases lay in between. This CDR3 spans 14 amino acids. Germline V gives CDR1 SGHVS, CDR2 FNYEAQ. The DNA for the CDR3 is TGTGCCAGCAGCTTATTAGGTAATGAGGGCGAGCAGTACTTC. It is translated as CASSLLGNEGEQYF.

The gene calls are TRBV9 and TRBJ2-7; TRBD2 matches at 8 bases. Germline V gives CDR1 SGDLS, CDR2 YYNGEE. Trimming at V came to 0 bases and at J to 7 bases, leaving 6 bases not matched to a gene. CDR3 length: 14 residues. The CDR3 nucleotides read TGTGCCAGCAGCGTAGTACCGGGGGGGCGGGAGCAGTACTTC. It codes for CASSVVPGGREQYF.

The chain links TRBV5-6 to TRBJ1-3; 7 bases are a match to TRBD1. Germline loops: CDR1 SGHDT, CDR2 YYEEEE. After removal of 3 bases from V and 3 bases from J, the junction contained 9 bases not matched to a gene. CDR3 size: 16 residues. The CDR3 nucleotides are TGTGCCAGCAGCTCGACAGGGCTAAAGGTTGGAAACACCATATATTTT. It is translated as CASSSTGLKVGNTIYF.

The sample holds a few counts of this clone. The J gene is TRBJ2-7, the V gene TRBV6-1; D is undetermined. Between the trimmed V and J ends, which lost 7 bases and 1 base, there was a span of 11 bases. This CDR3 is 13 amino acids long. Germline V lookup: CDR1 MNHNS, CDR2 SASEGT. The CDR3 DNA is TGTGCCAGCATTGTAGGCGGTTCCTACGAGCAGTACTTC. Protein: CASIVGGSYEQYF.

About this clone: The same CDR3 arises from other DNA sequences in this sample as well. J is TRBJ2-1 and V is TRBV29-1; 12 bases fit TRBD2. CDR1 is SQVTM and CDR2 is ANQGSEA in the germline V gene. The trim removed 2 bases at V and 4 bases at J, leaving 3 bases unmatched. The CDR3 has 15 amino acids. This CDR3 reads CSVELAGGRYNEQFF. The CDR3, as DNA: TGCAGCGTTGAACTAGCGGGAGGGAGGTACAATGAGCAGTTCTTC.